A single sample gave rise to the 22 T cell receptor beta chains below, sequenced in a study of Tregs in tolerant kidney transplant recipients. The data were produced by immunoSEQ multiplex PCR, yet TCRdb's version contains in-frame clones alone and is incomplete. The sample has approximately 75,000 clones, around 93% seen once. The sample was Tregs from blood, taken before the transplant. All receptors derive from a human donor who received a combined kidney and bone marrow transplant.

This chain links TRBV28 with TRBJ1-2; D is ambiguous. V was trimmed by 5 bases and J by 4 bases, leaving 17 bases between them. This CDR3 spans 15 amino acids. From germline, CDR1 is MDHEN and CDR2 SYDVKM. The CDR3 reads CASSPPSLTVYGYTF. CDR3 coding DNA: TGTGCCAGCAGTCCCCCCAGCCTGACCGTCTATGGCTACACCTTC.

The V and J genes are TRBV9 and TRBJ2-7; 8 bases match TRBD1. The CDR3 consists of 17 residues. V gave up 4 bases and J gave up 0 bases; unmatched junction bases: 12. From germline, CDR1 is SGDLS and CDR2 YYNGEE. CDR3 sequence reads: CASSPSVPGQVSYEQYF. The CDR3 region has the DNA TGTGCCAGCAGCCCATCGGTACCGGGACAGGTCTCCTACGAGCAGTACTTC.

The gene calls are TRBV7-9 and TRBJ1-2; TRBD1 matches 12 bases. Trimming cost V 0 bases and J 1 base; bases outside gene matches: 3. The CDR3 contains 17 residues. Germline CDR1 reads SEHNR; CDR2 reads FQNEAQ (reference sequence). CDR3 region: CASSLAGTGGLNYGYTF. The CDR3, as DNA: TGTGCCAGCAGCTTAGCCGGGACAGGGGGCCTTAACTATGGCTACACCTTC.

The chain carries TRBV28 and TRBJ2-7; 9 nucleotides line up with TRBD1. Germline V gene sequence: CDR1 MDHEN, CDR2 SYDVKM. The CDR3 covers 15 residues. The junction had 9 bases not matched to a gene; V was cut back by 6 bases and J by 3 bases. This chain's CDR3 is CASRPTGGQGYEQYF. Here the CDR3 DNA reads TGTGCCAGCAGACCGACAGGGGGACAAGGCTACGAGCAGTACTTC.

V gene TRBV14 combines with J gene TRBJ2-1; TRBD2 matches at 8 bases. V shed 4 bases, J shed 4 bases, and the junction held 9 bases outside the gene matches. This CDR3 contains 16 residues. Germline CDR1 SGHDN, CDR2 FVKESK. This chain's CDR3 is CASSPLGTRLYNEQFF. CDR3 bases: TGTGCCAGCAGCCCACTTGGGACTAGGCTTTACAATGAGCAGTTCTTC.

The CDR3 protein is CASSILGAQNEKLFF. As DNA, the CDR3 is TGTGCCAGTAGTATTTTGGGGGCCCAGAATGAAAAACTGTTTTTT. The chain recombines TRBV19 with TRBJ1-4; tentative D call: TRBD1 (6 bases). The CDR3 is 15 residues long. Per germline, CDR1 LNHDA and CDR2 SQIVND (reference sequence). Trimming took 3 bases from V and 5 from J, leaving 13 bases between them.

This clone was detected only once. The rearrangement joins TRBV4-1 to TRBJ1-2; 8 nucleotides agree with TRBD1. This CDR3 has 16 residues. The germline V gene has CDR1 MGHRA and CDR2 YSYEKL. V gave up 3 bases and J gave up 7 bases; unmatched junction bases: 13. CDR3 nucleotides: TGCGCCAGCAGCCAGGCAGGGGGCCCTCGGGGAGCTGGCTACACCTTC. It yields the protein CASSQAGGPRGAGYTF.

The table lists this clone with a count of one. This chain links TRBV14 with TRBJ2-7; D call uncertain. The CDR3 covers 16 residues. V was trimmed by 0 bases and J by 0 bases, leaving 12 bases between them. Germline V gene sequence: CDR1 SGHDN, CDR2 FVKESK. The CDR3 loop is CASSQDTRFFSYEQYF. CDR3 in DNA: TGTGCCAGCAGCCAAGATACGAGGTTCTTCTCCTACGAGCAGTACTTC.

The chain uses TRBV28 and TRBJ2-5; D is unresolved. The V gene's germline CDR1 is MDHEN and CDR2 SYDVKM. The CDR3 is 12 amino acids. Trimming left V 6 bases short and J 5 bases short, with 10 bases between. CDR3 region: CASSAALETQYF. CDR3 sequence (DNA): TGTGCCAGCAGCGCCGCACTTGAGACCCAGTACTTC. The entire variable domain, with the rest obtained from reference TRBV28 and TRBJ2-5, is as follows: DVKVTQSSRYLVKRTGEKVFLECVQDMDHENMFWYRQDPGLGLRLIYFSYDVKMKEKGDIPEGYSVSREKKERFSLILESASTNQTSMYLCASSAALETQYFGPGTRLLVL.

This chain joins TRBV5-8 and TRBJ1-2; 7 bases match TRBD1. CDR3 length: 11 amino acids. Looked up from germline, CDR1 is SGHTS and CDR2 is YDEGEE. Trimming took 4 bases from V and 8 from J; bases not matched to a gene: 2. Here the CDR3 DNA reads TGTGCCAGCAGCACAGGGGAAGGCTACACCTTC. It encodes CASSTGEGYTF.

The V gene is TRBV5-1, the J gene TRBJ2-6; the match to TRBD1 covers 7 bases. The V and J ends lost 0 bases and 1 base, in that order; junction bases with no gene match: 1. The germline gives CDR1 SGHRS, CDR2 YFSETQ. This CDR3 is built from 16 residues. CDR3 loop: CASSLEQGSGANVLTF. For the CDR3, the DNA is TGCGCCAGCAGCTTGGAACAGGGGTCTGGGGCCAACGTCCTGACTTTC.

The chain combines TRBV6-5 with TRBJ2-7; D possibly corresponds to TRBD1 (6 bases). Trimming took 6 bases from V and 2 from J, leaving 11 bases between them. This CDR3 is 13 amino acids long. Germline V gene sequence: CDR1 MNHEY, CDR2 SVGAGI. The chain's CDR3 is CASREDRPYEQYF. CDR3 in DNA: TGTGCCAGCAGAGAGGACAGACCCTACGAGCAGTACTTC.

The gene calls are TRBV7-2 and TRBJ2-7; 12 bases line up with TRBD1. The V gene's germline CDR1 is SGHTA and CDR2 FQGNSA. The CDR3 has 15 residues. With V trimmed by 5 bases and J by 6 bases, 8 bases remained unmatched. CDR3 coding DNA: TGTGCCAGCAGCCTCCGGGACAGGGGGCCGGGCGAGCAGTACTTC. Protein product: CASSLRDRGPGEQYF.

The chain employs TRBV28 and TRBJ1-5, with D unresolved. Germline V gene data show CDR1 as MDHEN and CDR2 as SYDVKM. Trimming removed 5 bases from V and 2 bases from J, with 19 bases in between. The CDR3 length is 17 residues. The CDR3 loop reads CASSLPPRVSRNQPQHF. The DNA for the CDR3 is TGTGCCAGCAGTCTCCCCCCCCGGGTATCGCGCAATCAGCCCCAGCATTTT.

The chain joins TRBV25-1 to TRBJ1-3; D is undetermined. Germline V gives CDR1 MGHDK, CDR2 SYGVNS. Trimming left V 5 bases short and J 3 bases short, with 11 bases between. There are 14 residues in the CDR3. Here the CDR3 reads CASSYLGYGNTIYF. The DNA of the CDR3 is TGTGCCAGCAGTTATCTAGGGTATGGAAACACCATATATTTT. Full variable domain (rest looked up from reference TRBV25-1 and TRBJ1-3): EADIYQTPRYLVIGTGKKITLECSQTMGHDKMYWYQQDPGMELHLIHYSYGVNSTEKGDLSSESTVSRIRTEHFPLTLESARPSHTSQYLCASSYLGYGNTIYFGEGSWLTVV.

Only one count was recorded for this clone. J is TRBJ2-2 and V is TRBV28; 8 positions agree with TRBD2. Trimming at V came to 7 bases and at J to 3 bases, leaving 7 bases not matched to a gene. Germline V lookup: CDR1 MDHEN, CDR2 SYDVKM. CDR3 length: 15 amino acids. The CDR3 sequence: CASTHGGAHTGELFF. The DNA for the CDR3 is TGTGCCAGCACCCACGGGGGGGCCCACACCGGGGAGCTGTTTTTT.

The chain uses TRBV6-6 and TRBJ2-2; 8 nucleotides line up with TRBD1. The CDR3 runs to 16 residues. Germline-derived CDR1 and CDR2 are MNHNY and SVGAGI (reference sequence). The V gene end was trimmed by 5 bases and the J gene end by 6 bases; junction bases not matched to a gene: 11. The CDR3 loop is CASSRRQGKIAGELFF. The CDR3 DNA follows: TGTGCCAGCAGTCGAAGACAGGGGAAGATCGCCGGGGAGCTGTTTTTT.

The chain couples TRBV28 to TRBJ1-4; D not resolved. Germline V CDR1 and CDR2: MDHEN, SYDVKM. Trimming cost V 4 bases and J 0 bases, with 6 bases left between them. There are 14 residues in the CDR3. CDR3 nucleotides: TGTGCCAGCAGTTCCCCCTCAACTAATGAAAAACTGTTTTTT. As protein: CASSSPSTNEKLFF.

The V and J genes are TRBV20-1 and TRBJ1-2; a possible D gene is TRBD1 (5 bases). The CDR3 contains 8 residues. Germline-derived CDR1 and CDR2 are DFQATT and SNEGSKA (reference sequence). The CDR3 here is CGGSGYTF. The CDR3 nucleotides read TGCGGGGGGTCGGGCTACACCTTC.

This chain links TRBV2 with TRBJ2-7; 8 bases match TRBD2. The CDR3 contains 15 residues. Germline CDR1 is SNHLY and CDR2 is FYNNEI. The V segment lost 6 bases and the J segment 6 bases; nucleotides outside the gene matches: 13. This chain's CDR3 is CASSVSPGTSSEQYF. As DNA, the CDR3 is TGTGCCAGCAGCGTGAGTCCCGGGACTAGTTCCGAGCAGTACTTC. The variable domain in full, completed from reference TRBV2 and TRBJ2-7, reads EPEVTQTPSHQVTQMGQEVILRCVPISNHLYFYWYRQILGQKVEFLVSFYNNEISEKSEIFDDQFSVERPDGSNFTLKIRSTKLEDSAMYFCASSVSPGTSSEQYFGPGTRLTVT.

The rearrangement uses TRBV5-4 and TRBJ2-3; 11 bases line up with TRBD2. V lost 0 bases and J lost 4; bases outside the gene matches: 13. Germline CDR1 is SGHNT and CDR2 is YYREEE (reference sequence). This CDR3 comprises 19 residues. The CDR3 loop reads CASSLGLAGSLGVADTQYF. The CDR3 region has the DNA TGTGCCAGCAGCTTGGGACTAGCGGGATCTCTGGGTGTCGCAGATACGCAGTATTTT.

This chain links TRBV10-3 with TRBJ1-2; tentative D call: TRBD1 (5 bases). This CDR3 region has 14 residues. Trimming removed 2 bases at V and 0 bases at J, with 7 bases between. CDR1 ENHRY and CDR2 SYGVKD come from the germline V gene. The CDR3 sequence: CAISEGGSNYGYTF. Here the CDR3 DNA reads TGTGCCATCAGTGAGGGGGGATCTAACTATGGCTACACCTTC.